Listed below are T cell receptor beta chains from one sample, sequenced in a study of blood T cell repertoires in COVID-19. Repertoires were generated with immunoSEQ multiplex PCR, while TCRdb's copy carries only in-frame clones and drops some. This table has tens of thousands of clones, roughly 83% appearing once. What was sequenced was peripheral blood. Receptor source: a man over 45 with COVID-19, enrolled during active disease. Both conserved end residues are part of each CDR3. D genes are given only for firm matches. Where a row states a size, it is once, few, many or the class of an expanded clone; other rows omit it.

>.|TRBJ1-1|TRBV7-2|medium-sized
CASSLVRGSEAFF
TGTGCCAGCAGCTTAGTTCGGGGATCGGAAGCTTTCTTT
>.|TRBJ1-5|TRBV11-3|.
CASSLSWRVAQPQHF
TGTGCCAGCAGCTTATCTTGGCGTGTAGCGCAGCCCCAGCATTTT
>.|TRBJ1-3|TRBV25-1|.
CASLPAGSGNTIYF
TGTGCCAGCTTGCCGGCGGGGTCAGGAAACACCATATATTTT
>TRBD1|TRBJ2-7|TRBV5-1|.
CASSSTLPGQGYAQYF
TGCGCCAGCAGCAGTACCCTGCCGGGACAGGGGTATGCGCAGTACTTC
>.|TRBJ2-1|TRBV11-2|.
CASSLVGGYNEQFF
TGTGCCAGCAGCTTGGTGGGGGGTTACAATGAGCAGTTCTTC
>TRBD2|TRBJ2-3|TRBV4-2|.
CASSQDTSGRDTQYF
TGTGCCAGCAGCCAAGACACTAGCGGGAGGGATACGCAGTATTTT
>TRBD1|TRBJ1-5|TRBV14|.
CASSQTGGNQPQHF
TGTGCCAGCAGCCAGACAGGGGGCAATCAGCCCCAGCATTTT
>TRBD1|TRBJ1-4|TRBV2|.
CASRATGATNEKLFF
TGTGCCAGCAGGGCGACAGGGGCAACTAATGAAAAACTGTTTTTT
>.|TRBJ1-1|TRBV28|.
CASSQGRGVYTEAFF
TGTGCCAGCAGTCAGGGGAGGGGGGTTTACACTGAAGCTTTCTTT
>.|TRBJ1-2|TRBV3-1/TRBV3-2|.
CASSQRQTAGYTF
TGTGCCAGCAGCCAACGACAGACCGCGGGCTACACCTTC
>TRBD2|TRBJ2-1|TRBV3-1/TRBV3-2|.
CASSQEGSGNEQFF
TGTGCCAGCAGCCAAGAAGGTAGCGGGAATGAGCAGTTCTTC
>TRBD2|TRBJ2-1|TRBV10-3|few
CAIRGGSISLDEQFF
TGTGCCATCAGGGGAGGGAGTATTTCGCTGGATGAGCAGTTCTTC
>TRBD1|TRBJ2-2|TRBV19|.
CASSIEGTGFTGELFF
TGTGCCAGTAGTATAGAGGGGACAGGGTTCACCGGGGAGCTGTTTTTT
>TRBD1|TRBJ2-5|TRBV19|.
CASSKTGALETQYF
TGTGCCAGTAGTAAGACAGGGGCGCTGGAGACCCAGTACTTC
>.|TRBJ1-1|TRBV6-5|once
CASCQGTEAFF
TGTGCCAGCTGCCAGGGAACTGAAGCTTTCTTT
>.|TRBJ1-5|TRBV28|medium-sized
CASSSAGRNQPQHF
TGTGCCAGCAGTTCTGCAGGCCGCAATCAGCCCCAGCATTTT
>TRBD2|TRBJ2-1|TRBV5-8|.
CASSLKSLAGVDEQFF
TGTGCCAGCAGCTTGAAGTCACTAGCGGGAGTGGATGAGCAGTTCTTC
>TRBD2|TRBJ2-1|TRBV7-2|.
CASSLALGTSGNEQFF
TGTGCCAGCAGCTTAGCGCTTGGGACTAGCGGTAATGAGCAGTTCTTC
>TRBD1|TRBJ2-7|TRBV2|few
CASRAWETGKQYF
TGTGCCAGCAGGGCGTGGGAGACAGGGAAGCAGTACTTC
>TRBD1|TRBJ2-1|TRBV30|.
CAWSVRGGTGGNEQFF
TGTGCCTGGAGTGTACGGGGTGGGACAGGGGGCAATGAGCAGTTCTTC
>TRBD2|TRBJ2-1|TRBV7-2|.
CASSRTSASSYNEQFF
TGTGCCAGCAGTCGGACTAGCGCGAGCTCCTACAATGAGCAGTTCTTC
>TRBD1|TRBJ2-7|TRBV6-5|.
CASSPDRGGNEQYF
TGTGCCAGCAGTCCGGACAGGGGGGGTAACGAGCAGTACTTC
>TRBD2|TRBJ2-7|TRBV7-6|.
CASSLASGSYEQYF
TGTGCCAGCAGCTTAGCTAGCGGGAGTTACGAGCAGTACTTC
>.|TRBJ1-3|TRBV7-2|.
CASSSSGGTGNTIYF
TGTGCCAGCAGCTCTAGTGGGGGGACTGGAAACACCATATATTTT
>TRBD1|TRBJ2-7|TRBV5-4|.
CASSRVDRGIYEQYF
TGTGCCAGCAGCCGGGTGGACAGGGGTATTTACGAGCAGTACTTC
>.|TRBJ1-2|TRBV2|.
CASSAGVYGYTF
TGTGCCAGCTCCGCCGGAGTCTATGGCTACACCTTC
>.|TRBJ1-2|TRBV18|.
CASSPRPRETYGYTF
TGTGCCAGCTCACCCCGACCGAGGGAAACCTATGGCTACACCTTC
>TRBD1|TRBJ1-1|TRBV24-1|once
CATSTGGSRTEAFF
TGTGCCACCAGTACAGGGGGTTCGAGGACTGAAGCTTTCTTT
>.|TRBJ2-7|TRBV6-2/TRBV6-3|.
CASSYGLYEQYF
TGTGCCAGCAGTTATGGGCTCTACGAGCAGTACTTC
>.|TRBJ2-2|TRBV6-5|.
CASKASQGNTGELFF
TGTGCCAGCAAGGCTTCACAGGGGAACACCGGGGAGCTGTTTTTT
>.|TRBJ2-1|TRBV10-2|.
CAISTSYNEQFF
TGCGCCATCTCGACTAGCTACAATGAGCAGTTCTTC
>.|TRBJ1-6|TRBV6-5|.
CASQGLNSPLHF
TGTGCCAGCCAGGGCCTCAATTCACCCCTCCACTTT
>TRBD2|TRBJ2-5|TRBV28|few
CASSQGLGGETQYF
TGTGCCAGCAGTCAAGGACTAGGTGGAGAGACCCAGTACTTC
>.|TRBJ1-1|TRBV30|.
CAWSGRVNTEAFF
TGTGCCTGGAGTGGCCGGGTTAACACTGAAGCTTTCTTT
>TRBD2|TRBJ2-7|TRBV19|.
CASTLAGGPHEQYF
TGTGCCAGTACCCTTGCGGGAGGGCCCCACGAGCAGTACTTC
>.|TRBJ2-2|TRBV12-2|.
CASRPSTGWAGELFF
TGTGCAAGTCGCCCCTCGACAGGGTGGGCCGGGGAGCTGTTTTTT
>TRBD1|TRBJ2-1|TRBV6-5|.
CASTNRGEQFF
TGTGCCAGCACCAACAGGGGAGAGCAGTTCTTC
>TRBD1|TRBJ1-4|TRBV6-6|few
CASSYPGQGDNEKLFF
TGTGCCAGCAGTTACCCCGGACAGGGGGATAATGAAAAACTGTTTTTT
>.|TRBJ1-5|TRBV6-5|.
CASSIRTVELGPQHF
TGTGCCAGCAGTATCCGGACAGTCGAGTTGGGGCCCCAGCATTTT
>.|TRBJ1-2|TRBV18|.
CASSGTADSSYGYTF
TGTGCCAGCTCAGGCACCGCGGACTCTTCCTATGGCTACACCTTC
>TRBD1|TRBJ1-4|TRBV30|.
CAWRIPNRDRVREKLFF
TGTGCCTGGAGGATACCCAACCGGGACAGGGTACGGGAAAAACTGTTTTTT
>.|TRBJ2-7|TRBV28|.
CASSLLSYEQYF
TGTGCCAGCAGTCTACTTAGCTACGAGCAGTACTTC
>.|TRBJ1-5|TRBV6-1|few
CASSEREGGNQPQHF
TGTGCCAGCAGTGAAAGGGAGGGGGGCAATCAGCCCCAGCATTTT
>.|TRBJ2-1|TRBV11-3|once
CAGLWDKYNEQFF
TGTGCCGGGCTCTGGGACAAATACAATGAGCAGTTCTTC
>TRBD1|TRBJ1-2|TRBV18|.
CASSQQGAEIHGYTF
TGTGCCAGCTCCCAACAGGGGGCTGAAATTCATGGCTACACCTTC
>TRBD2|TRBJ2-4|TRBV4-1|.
CASSQVGGTKVDIQYF
TGCGCCAGCAGCCAAGTGGGGGGGACGAAGGTGGACATTCAGTACTTC